These 32 T cell receptor beta chains share one sample of origin, sequenced in a study of response to subunit inactivated influenza vaccine. TCRdb processed the RT-PCR reads anew with MiXCR; each CDR3 protein has one entry. The sample contains around 750,000 distinct CDR3 sequences, 21% of which appear only once. The source material was PBMCs from blood, sampled about 5 days after vaccination. The origin of the receptors is a man aged 45-65 years who received an inactivated influenza vaccine.

This clonotype has just a few counts. The CDR3 region has the DNA TGTGCCAGCAGCTTAGAACCGGGAATGGGAAACACCATATATTTT. The encoded protein is CASSLEPGMGNTIYF. The J gene is TRBJ1-3, the V gene TRBV11-2, with D unresolved. The CDR3 runs to 15 residues. Trimming removed 0 bases at V and 4 bases at J, with 10 bases between. From germline, CDR1 is SGHAT and CDR2 FQNNGV.

This clonotype came up once. J is TRBJ1-1 and V is TRBV3-1, with a possible D match to TRBD1 (5 bases). Trimming removed 1 base at V and 7 bases at J, with 10 bases between. CDR1 is LGHDT, CDR2 YNNKEL, per germline (reference sequence). The CDR3 totals 13 residues. Here the CDR3 reads CASSQVPDSEAFF. In DNA form, the CDR3 reads TGTGCCAGCAGCCAAGTGCCCGACAGTGAAGCTTTCTTT. Full variable domain (outside the CDR3, taken from reference TRBV3-1 and TRBJ1-1): DTAVSQTPKYLVTQMGNDKSIKCEQNLGHDTMYWYKQDSKKFLKIMFSYNNKELIINETVPNRFSPKSPDKAHLNLHINSLELGDSAVYFCASSQVPDSEAFFGQGTRLTVV.

The gene calls are TRBV5-1 and TRBJ2-1; perhaps TRBD1 as D (6 bases). This CDR3 has 13 residues. Germline assignment: CDR1 SGHRS and CDR2 YFSETQ. Deletions cut 4 bases from V and 12 bases from J, with 17 bases between. The CDR3 sequence is CASSLSQGLGQFF. The CDR3 coding sequence is TGCGCCAGCAGCCTCTCACAGGGTTTGGGGCAGTTCTTC.

The rearrangement links TRBV7-2 to TRBJ2-5; TRBD2 aligns across 10 bases. The ends lost 5 bases at V and 5 bases at J; junction bases unmatched: 11. Germline V CDR1 and CDR2: SGHTA, FQGNSA. The CDR3 contains 16 residues. This chain's CDR3 is CASSPRTSGGGETQYF. For the CDR3, the DNA is TGTGCCAGCAGCCCACGGACTAGCGGCGGGGGGGAGACCCAGTACTTC.

This clonotype was counted a few times. The V and J genes are TRBV12-3 or TRBV12-4 and TRBJ2-3, with D hard to call. Trimming cost V 3 bases and J 1 base, with 11 bases left between them. This CDR3 is 15 amino acids long. This CDR3 reads CASSFEEFRTDTQYF. CDR3 coding DNA: TGTGCCAGCAGTTTCGAGGAGTTCCGCACAGATACGCAGTATTTT.

This clonotype was seen more than once but under ten times. The chain has TRBV28 and TRBJ2-3; 9 bases agree with TRBD1. Germline CDR1 MDHEN, CDR2 SYDVKM. CDR3 length equals 15 residues. V dropped 6 bases and J dropped 1; count of bases not matched to a gene: 5. CDR3 coding DNA: TGTGCCAGCAGCCCTACAGGGGGCCGCACAGATACGCAGTATTTT. Its translation: CASSPTGGRTDTQYF.

V gene TRBV20-1 combines with J gene TRBJ2-2, with 7 bases that match TRBD2. The CDR3 length is 17 residues. V lost 0 bases and J lost 4; bases outside the gene matches: 11. Per the germline V gene, CDR1 is DFQATT and CDR2 is SNEGSKA (reference sequence). In nucleotides, the CDR3 is TGCAGTGCTAGAGACCCATTAAGGGAGGGCGGCACCGGGGAGCTGTTTTTT. This sequence encodes CSARDPLREGGTGELFF.

The chain is built from TRBV5-8 and TRBJ2-5, with a weak D call TRBD1 (5 bases). V shed 0 bases and J shed 5 bases, with 11 bases lying between them. The CDR3 totals 14 residues. Germline V lookup: CDR1 SGHTS, CDR2 YDEGEE. The CDR3 region has the DNA TGTGCCAGCAGCTTGGACAGGTCCAGGGAGACCCAGTACTTC. This codes for CASSLDRSRETQYF.

This clonotype was counted between two and nine times. The chain uses TRBV12-3 or TRBV12-4 and TRBJ1-5, with D hard to call. V was cut by 1 base and J by 3 bases, with 7 bases left in between. The CDR3 sequence is 14 residues long. This chain's CDR3 is CASSLVGPNQPQHF. In nucleotides, the CDR3 is TGTGCCAGCAGTTTAGTAGGGCCCAATCAGCCCCAGCATTTT.

This clonotype was seen a few times. The V gene is TRBV6-2 or TRBV6-3, the J gene TRBJ2-7, with a possible D match to TRBD2 (6 bases). Germline lookup yields CDR1 MNHEY and CDR2 SVGEGT. The CDR3 runs to 13 residues. The V end lost 5 bases, the J end lost 2 bases, and 10 bases lay between the germline ends. In nucleotides, the CDR3 is TGTGCCAGCAGTGGAGGGATCGCCTACGAGCAGTACTTC. Protein sequence: CASSGGIAYEQYF.

This clonotype came up a few times. The V call is TRBV29-1, the J call TRBJ2-1; weak D call: TRBD2 (6 bases). This CDR3 spans 13 amino acids. The V gene lost 5 bases and the J gene lost 8 bases, with 16 bases spanning the gap. CDR1 is SQVTM, CDR2 ANQGSEA, per germline. The CDR3 here is CSVPTRGGDEQFF. The CDR3 nucleotides are TGCAGCGTTCCCACCCGGGGAGGCGATGAGCAGTTCTTC.

The V and J genes are TRBV28 and TRBJ2-4, with a possible D match to TRBD2 (6 bases). Germline values: CDR1 MDHEN, CDR2 SYDVKM. The CDR3 contains 13 residues. Trimming stripped 2 bases from V and 6 bases from J, with 8 bases between. The CDR3 loop is CASSLRGRNIQYF. The CDR3 DNA follows: TGTGCCAGCAGTTTACGGGGGAGAAACATTCAGTACTTC. The variable domain in full, completed from reference TRBV28 and TRBJ2-4, reads DVKVTQSSRYLVKRTGEKVFLECVQDMDHENMFWYRQDPGLGLRLIYFSYDVKMKEKGDIPEGYSVSREKKERFSLILESASTNQTSMYLCASSLRGRNIQYFGAGTRLSVL.

This chain links TRBV4-3 with TRBJ2-5; weak D call: TRBD2 (6 bases). V was pared by 4 bases and J by 4 bases, with 13 bases between. The CDR3 runs to 14 residues. Germline lookup yields CDR1 LGHNA and CDR2 YSLEER. This CDR3 reads CASSPNGGRETQYF. DNA for the CDR3: TGCGCCAGCAGCCCAAACGGAGGGAGAGAGACCCAGTACTTC.

This clonotype was seen more than once but under ten times. The chain carries TRBV25-1 and TRBJ2-2; 8 bases fit TRBD2. Per the germline V gene, CDR1 is MGHDK and CDR2 is SYGVNS. CDR3 length: 15 amino acids. V was clipped by 8 bases and J by 5 bases; unmatched bases: 10. The CDR3 bases are TGTGCCAGCCAAGAAAGCGGGAGTGGTACCGGGGAGCTGTTTTTT. As protein: CASQESGSGTGELFF.

This clonotype was counted between two and nine times. V gene TRBV29-1 combines with J gene TRBJ1-5, with D possibly being TRBD1 (6 bases). Trimming cost V 5 bases and J 3 bases, with 14 bases left between them. Germline values: CDR1 SQVTM, CDR2 ANQGSEA. The CDR3 is 14 residues long. The CDR3 is CSVSLRGTNQPQHF. The CDR3, as DNA: TGCAGCGTTTCTCTTAGGGGGACCAATCAGCCCCAGCATTTT.

The rearrangement uses TRBV5-5 and TRBJ2-1, with D uncertain. The CDR3 has 15 amino acids. The V gene's germline CDR1 is SGHKS and CDR2 YYEKEE (reference sequence). V was pared by 1 base and J by 0 bases, with 8 bases between. CDR3 sequence reads: CASSLWTISYNEQFF. CDR3 coding DNA: TGTGCCAGCAGCTTGTGGACGATCTCCTACAATGAGCAGTTCTTC.

This clonotype was found a few times. V is TRBV4-3 and J is TRBJ2-7, with TRBD2 as a possible D gene (5 bases). V was trimmed by 0 bases and J by 3 bases, leaving 12 bases between them. The V gene's germline CDR1 is LGHNA and CDR2 YSLEER. CDR3 length: 15 amino acids. For the CDR3, the DNA is TGCGCCAGCAGCCAAGATGTACTAGGGTACTACGAGCAGTACTTC. This sequence encodes CASSQDVLGYYEQYF.

V gene TRBV20-1 combines with J gene TRBJ2-2; D gene unclear. Germline V gene sequence: CDR1 DFQATT, CDR2 SNEGSKA (reference sequence). V was trimmed by 4 bases and J by 5 bases, leaving 17 bases between them. The CDR3 covers 15 residues. The DNA of the CDR3 is TGCAGTGCTACACCGGGTCATAAGAGGACCGGGGAGCTGTTTTTT. It translates to CSATPGHKRTGELFF.

This sequence joins TRBV7-9 and TRBJ1-4, with 7 bases fitting TRBD1. Germline lookup yields CDR1 SEHNR and CDR2 FQNEAQ (reference sequence). Trimming removed 5 bases from V and 8 bases from J; junction bases left unmatched: 8. CDR3 length: 14 residues. For the CDR3, the DNA is TGTGCCAGCAGCAAAGACAGGGTTGGCGAAAAACTGTTTTTT. As protein: CASSKDRVGEKLFF. Full variable domain (rest looked up from reference TRBV7-9 and TRBJ1-4): DTGVSQNPRHKITKRGQNVTFRCDPISEHNRLYWYRQTLGQGPEFLTYFQNEAQLEKSRLLSDRFSAERPKGSFSTLEIQRTEQGDSAMYLCASSKDRVGEKLFFGSGTQLSVL.

This clonotype was observed a handful of times. The V and J genes are TRBV29-1 and TRBJ2-5; no clear D. V lost 3 bases to trimming and J lost 4 bases, with 9 bases between them. Germline assignment: CDR1 SQVTM and CDR2 ANQGSEA. CDR3 length: 12 amino acids. This CDR3 is CSVDIGRETQYF. The CDR3 region has the DNA TGCAGCGTTGATATTGGTAGAGAGACCCAGTACTTC.

The V call is TRBV24-1, the J call TRBJ2-5; 7 positions match TRBD2. The CDR3 totals 14 residues. The V gene end was trimmed by 0 bases and the J gene end by 5 bases; junction bases not matched to a gene: 2. Germline CDR1 is KGHDR and CDR2 is SFDVKD. The DNA of the CDR3 is TGTGCCACCAGTGATTTGGCTAGCGGCGAGACCCAGTACTTC. The encoded protein is CATSDLASGETQYF.

V gene TRBV9 combines with J gene TRBJ1-1, with TRBD1 matching 7 bases. The CDR3 is made up of 16 amino acids. In germline, CDR1 is SGDLS, CDR2 YYNGEE. With 3 bases clipped from V and 3 bases from J, the junction kept 11 bases outside the gene matches. In DNA, the CDR3 is TGTGCCAGCAGCGCGGGTAGGGACAGTCGAGACACTGAAGCTTTCTTT. Translation: CASSAGRDSRDTEAFF.

V is TRBV2 and J is TRBJ2-7, with D tentatively TRBD1 (6 bases). Germline V gives CDR1 SNHLY, CDR2 FYNNEI. The CDR3 spans 14 residues. V lost 7 bases to trimming and J lost 5 bases, with 18 bases between them. The CDR3 sequence is CASKPNRVENEQYF. CDR3 DNA sequence: TGTGCCAGCAAACCCAACAGGGTTGAGAACGAGCAGTACTTC. Full variable domain (outside the CDR3, taken from reference TRBV2 and TRBJ2-7): EPEVTQTPSHQVTQMGQEVILRCVPISNHLYFYWYRQILGQKVEFLVSFYNNEISEKSEIFDDQFSVERPDGSNFTLKIRSTKLEDSAMYFCASKPNRVENEQYFGPGTRLTVT.

There are a few counts of this clonotype. The chain recombines TRBV29-1 with TRBJ2-5, with D unresolved. Germline V gene data show CDR1 as SQVTM and CDR2 as ANQGSEA. The CDR3 runs to 15 residues. Trimming removed 5 bases at V and 1 base at J, with 17 bases between. The CDR3 DNA reads as TGCAGCGTTCTATCCACCCCGGGCTTCCAAGAGACCCAGTACTTC. It codes for CSVLSTPGFQETQYF.

The chain combines TRBV27 with TRBJ2-2; 7 nucleotides agree with TRBD2. V was clipped by 3 bases and J by 6 bases; unmatched bases: 4. The germline CDR1 and CDR2 sequences are MNHEY and SMNVEV (reference sequence). The CDR3 has 14 amino acids. The CDR3, as DNA: TGTGCCAGCAGTTTTGCGGGAGCTGCCGGGGAGCTGTTTTTT. Translating gives CASSFAGAAGELFF.

This clonotype was found a few times. The chain combines TRBV5-1 with TRBJ2-7, with D possibly matching TRBD1 (6 bases). In germline, CDR1 is SGHRS, CDR2 YFSETQ. Trimming cost V 0 bases and J 2 bases, with 12 bases left between them. The CDR3 sequence is 15 residues long. CDR3 bases: TGCGCCAGCAGCTTGGCATTACAGGGACCCTACGAGCAGTACTTC. Residues: CASSLALQGPYEQYF.

The V and J genes are TRBV7-2 and TRBJ2-2; D may be TRBD2 (5 bases). The CDR3 extends over 16 amino acids. V shed 1 base and J shed 3 bases, with 12 bases lying between them. Germline V gene sequence: CDR1 SGHTA, CDR2 FQGNSA. The CDR3 here is CASSLVPSTYTGELFF. The CDR3 DNA reads TGTGCCAGCAGCTTAGTCCCTAGCACGTACACCGGGGAGCTGTTTTTT.

This clonotype was found a few times. J is TRBJ2-7 and V is TRBV5-1; 7 nucleotides match TRBD1. CDR3 length: 15 amino acids. Trimming cost V 2 bases and J 4 bases; bases outside gene matches: 9. Per germline, CDR1 SGHRS and CDR2 YFSETQ. The CDR3 nucleotides are TGCGCCAGCAGCTTACAGGGGCCCGAATCTTACGAGCAGTACTTC. It is translated as CASSLQGPESYEQYF.

The rearrangement uses TRBV5-6 and TRBJ2-5; tentatively, D is TRBD2 (6 bases). The germline V gene encodes CDR1 SGHDT and CDR2 YYEEEE. V lost 4 bases and J 1 base, leaving 8 bases between the germline ends. The CDR3 covers 13 residues. The DNA for the CDR3 is TGTGCCAGCAGCCGGACTATCCAAGAGACCCAGTACTTC. Translation: CASSRTIQETQYF.

At least ten counts were recorded for this clonotype. This chain joins TRBV18 and TRBJ2-1; D call uncertain. CDR3 size: 13 residues. V lost 3 bases and J lost 1, with 4 bases in between. CDR1 KGHSH and CDR2 LQKENI come from the germline V gene. The CDR3: CASSPYSYNEQFF. The CDR3 DNA reads TGTGCCAGCTCACCGTATTCCTACAATGAGCAGTTCTTC.

As to this clonotype: An end of the junction does not agree with germline; a read error may underlie this. The chain carries TRBV10-3 and TRBJ2-6; 8 positions match TRBD1. The CDR3 is made up of 15 amino acids. The V gene's germline CDR1 is ENHRY and CDR2 SYGVKD. CDR3 sequence reads: CAISADRVGANVLSF. CDR3 DNA: TGTGCCATCAGTGCGGACAGGGTCGGGGCCAACGTCCTGTCTTTC.

This clonotype was seen repeatedly, ten times or more. The J gene is TRBJ1-2, the V gene TRBV6-5; no clear D gene. The CDR3 contains 16 residues. CDR1 MNHEY and CDR2 SVGAGI come from the germline V gene. V lost 3 bases, J lost 3 bases, and 17 bases lay in between. CDR3: CASSYGLVAGDYGYTF. The CDR3 DNA is TGTGCCAGCAGTTATGGACTCGTAGCCGGGGACTATGGCTACACCTTC.